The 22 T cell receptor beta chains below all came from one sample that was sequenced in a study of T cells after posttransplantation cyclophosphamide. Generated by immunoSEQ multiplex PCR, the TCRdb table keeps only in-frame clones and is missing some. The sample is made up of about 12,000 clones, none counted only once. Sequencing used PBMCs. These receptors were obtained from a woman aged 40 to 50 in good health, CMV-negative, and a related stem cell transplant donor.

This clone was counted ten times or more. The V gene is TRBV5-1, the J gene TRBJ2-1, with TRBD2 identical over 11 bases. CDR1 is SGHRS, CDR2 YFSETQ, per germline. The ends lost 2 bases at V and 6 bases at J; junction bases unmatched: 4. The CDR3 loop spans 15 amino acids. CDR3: CASSFSGGASNEQFF. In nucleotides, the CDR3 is TGCGCCAGCAGCTTTAGCGGGGGGGCCAGCAATGAGCAGTTCTTC.

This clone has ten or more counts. This CDR3 reads CASSLLFGAGVDTEAFF. The CDR3 bases are TGTGCCAGCAGCTTACTGTTCGGTGCAGGGGTGGACACTGAAGCTTTCTTT. The chain recombines TRBV13 with TRBJ1-1; tentatively, D is TRBD1 (6 bases). The CDR3 has 17 residues. Trimming cost V 2 bases and J 3 bases, with 19 bases left between them. Germline loops: CDR1 PRHDT, CDR2 FYEKMQ (reference sequence).

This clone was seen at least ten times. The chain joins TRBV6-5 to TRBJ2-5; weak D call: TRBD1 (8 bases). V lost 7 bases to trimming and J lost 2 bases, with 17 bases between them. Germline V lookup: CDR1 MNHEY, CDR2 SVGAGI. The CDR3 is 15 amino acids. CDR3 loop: CASTGGGSGQETQYF. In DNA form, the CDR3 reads TGTGCCAGCACAGGGGGCGGGAGTGGGCAAGAGACCCAGTACTTC.

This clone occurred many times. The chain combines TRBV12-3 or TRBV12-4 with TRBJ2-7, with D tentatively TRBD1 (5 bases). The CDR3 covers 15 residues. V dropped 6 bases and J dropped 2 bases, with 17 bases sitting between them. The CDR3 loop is CASRTSGNLAYEQYF. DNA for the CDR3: TGTGCCAGCAGAACGTCAGGGAATCTCGCCTACGAGCAGTACTTC.

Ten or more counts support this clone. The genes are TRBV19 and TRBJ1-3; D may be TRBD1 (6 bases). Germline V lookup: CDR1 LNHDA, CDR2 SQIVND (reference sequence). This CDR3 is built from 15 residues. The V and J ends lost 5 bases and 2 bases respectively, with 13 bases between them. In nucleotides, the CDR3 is TGTGCCAGTAGTGACGGAGGGACAACTGGAAACACCATATATTTT. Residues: CASSDGGTTGNTIYF.

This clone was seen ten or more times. The CDR3 sequence: CASNTFLEDTQYF. In nucleotides, the CDR3 is TGTGCCAGCAACACCTTTCTAGAAGATACGCAGTATTTT. V and J are TRBV14 and TRBJ2-3; D gene unclear. The V end lost 7 bases, the J end lost 5 bases, and 13 bases lay between the germline ends. CDR3 length equals 13 residues. CDR1 and CDR2 from the germline V gene are SGHDN and FVKESK. Based on the CDR3 plus reference TRBV14 and TRBJ2-3, the full variable domain is EAGVTQFPSHSVIEKGQTVTLRCDPISGHDNLYWYRRVMGKEIKFLLHFVKESKQDESGMPNNRFLAERTGGTYSTLKVQPAELEDSGVYFCASNTFLEDTQYFGPGTRLTVL.

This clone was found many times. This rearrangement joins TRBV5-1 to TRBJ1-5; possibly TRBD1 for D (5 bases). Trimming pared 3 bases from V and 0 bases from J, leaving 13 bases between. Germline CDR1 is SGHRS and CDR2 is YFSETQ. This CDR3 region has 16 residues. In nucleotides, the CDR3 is TGCGCCAGCAGCTCAGACAGTACCTATAGCAATCAGCCCCAGCATTTT. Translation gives CASSSDSTYSNQPQHF.

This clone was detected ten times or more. The CDR3 loop is CASSFSRAETQYF. The CDR3 nucleotides read TGTGCCAGCAGCTTTTCGAGGGCTGAGACCCAGTACTTC. V and J are TRBV7-2 and TRBJ2-5; possible D gene TRBD2, 5 bases. V lost 3 bases, J lost 5 bases, and 10 bases lay in between. The CDR3 covers 13 residues. Per germline, CDR1 SGHTA and CDR2 FQGNSA. The full variable domain, its missing parts supplied by reference TRBV7-2 and TRBJ2-5, is GAGVSQSPSNKVTEKGKDVELRCDPISGHTALYWYRQSLGQGLEFLIYFQGNSAPDKSGLPSDRFSAERTGGSVSTLTIQRTQQEDSAVYLCASSFSRAETQYFGPGTRLLVL.

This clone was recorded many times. CDR3 coding DNA: TGTGCCAGCAGGATCGGAGCGAAAGAGACCCAGTACTTC. Translation gives CASRIGAKETQYF. The chain links TRBV12-3 or TRBV12-4 to TRBJ2-5; no firm D call. Trimming pared 6 bases from V and 3 bases from J, leaving 11 bases between. This CDR3 is built from 13 residues.

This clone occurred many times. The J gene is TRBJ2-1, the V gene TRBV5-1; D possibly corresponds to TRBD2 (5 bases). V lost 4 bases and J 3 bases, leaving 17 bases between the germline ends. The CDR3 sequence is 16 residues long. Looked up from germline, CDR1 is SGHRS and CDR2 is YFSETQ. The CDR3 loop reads CASSTDSFRLYNEQFF. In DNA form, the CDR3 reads TGCGCCAGCAGCACGGACTCCTTTCGCCTCTACAATGAGCAGTTCTTC.

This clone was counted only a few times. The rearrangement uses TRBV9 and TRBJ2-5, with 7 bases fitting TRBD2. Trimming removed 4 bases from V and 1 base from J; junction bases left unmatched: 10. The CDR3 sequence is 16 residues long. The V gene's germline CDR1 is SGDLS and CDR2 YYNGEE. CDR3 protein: CASSPRRGMGQETQYF. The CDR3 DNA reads TGTGCCAGCAGCCCCCGGCGGGGGATGGGCCAAGAGACCCAGTACTTC.

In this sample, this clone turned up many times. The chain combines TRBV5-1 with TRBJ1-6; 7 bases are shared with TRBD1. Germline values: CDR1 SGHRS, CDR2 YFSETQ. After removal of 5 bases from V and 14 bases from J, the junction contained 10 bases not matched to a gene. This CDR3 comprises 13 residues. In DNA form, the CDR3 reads TGCGCCAGCAGTCCAGGGGGTGCGGGCTCCCTCCACTTT. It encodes CASSPGGAGSLHF. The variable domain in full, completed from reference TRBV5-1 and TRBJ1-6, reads KAGVTQTPRYLIKTRGQQVTLSCSPISGHRSVSWYQQTPGQGLQFLFEYFSETQRNKGNFPGRFSGRQFSNSRSEMNVSTLELGDSALYLCASSPGGAGSLHFGNGTRLTVT.

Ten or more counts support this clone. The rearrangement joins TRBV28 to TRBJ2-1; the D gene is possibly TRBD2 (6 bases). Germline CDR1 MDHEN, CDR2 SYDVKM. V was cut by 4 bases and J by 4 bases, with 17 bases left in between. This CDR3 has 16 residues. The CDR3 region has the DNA TGTGCCAGCAGTTCTCCGATACCGGGACTTTACAATGAGCAGTTCTTC. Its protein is CASSSPIPGLYNEQFF.

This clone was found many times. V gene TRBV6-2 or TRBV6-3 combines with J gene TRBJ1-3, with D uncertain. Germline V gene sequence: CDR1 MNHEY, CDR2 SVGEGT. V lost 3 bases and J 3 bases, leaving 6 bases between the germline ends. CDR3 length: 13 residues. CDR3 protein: CASSYFSGNTIYF. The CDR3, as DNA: TGTGCCAGCAGTTATTTCAGTGGAAACACCATATATTTT.

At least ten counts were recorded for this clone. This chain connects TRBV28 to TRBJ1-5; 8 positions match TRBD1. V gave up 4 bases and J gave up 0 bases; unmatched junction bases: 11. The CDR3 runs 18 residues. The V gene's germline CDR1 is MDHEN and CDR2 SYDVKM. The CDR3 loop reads CASSSVDRGKYSNQPQHF. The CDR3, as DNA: TGTGCCAGCAGTTCAGTTGACAGGGGAAAGTATAGCAATCAGCCCCAGCATTTT.

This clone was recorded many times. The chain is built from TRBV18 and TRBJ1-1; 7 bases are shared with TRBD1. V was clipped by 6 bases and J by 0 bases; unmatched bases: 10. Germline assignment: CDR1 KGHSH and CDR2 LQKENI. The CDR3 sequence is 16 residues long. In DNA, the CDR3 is TGTGCCAGCTCCCGGGACAGAGAGGAAATGAACACTGAAGCTTTCTTT. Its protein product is CASSRDREEMNTEAFF.

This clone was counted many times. CDR3 loop: CASSYSGTSGRAQYF. The CDR3 bases are TGTGCCAGCAGTTACTCAGGGACTAGCGGGAGGGCACAATATTTT. The chain links TRBV6-6 to TRBJ2-3; TRBD2 aligns across 16 bases. The junction had 6 bases not matched to a gene; V was cut back by 0 bases and J by 15 bases. CDR3 size: 15 residues. CDR1 is MNHNY and CDR2 is SVGAGI in the germline V gene (reference sequence).

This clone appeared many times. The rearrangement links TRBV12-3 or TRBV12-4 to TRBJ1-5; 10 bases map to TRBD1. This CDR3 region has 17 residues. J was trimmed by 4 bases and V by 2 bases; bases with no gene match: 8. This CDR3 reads CASSLKMRTGGNQPQHF. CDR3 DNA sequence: TGTGCCAGCAGTTTAAAGATGAGGACAGGGGGGAATCAGCCCCAGCATTTT.

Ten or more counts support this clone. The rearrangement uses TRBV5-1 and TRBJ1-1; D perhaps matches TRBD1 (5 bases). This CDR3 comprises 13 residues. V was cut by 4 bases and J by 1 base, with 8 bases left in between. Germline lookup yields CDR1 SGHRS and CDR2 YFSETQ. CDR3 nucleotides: TGCGCCAGCAGCCCAGGGCCGAACACTGAAGCTTTCTTT. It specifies CASSPGPNTEAFF.

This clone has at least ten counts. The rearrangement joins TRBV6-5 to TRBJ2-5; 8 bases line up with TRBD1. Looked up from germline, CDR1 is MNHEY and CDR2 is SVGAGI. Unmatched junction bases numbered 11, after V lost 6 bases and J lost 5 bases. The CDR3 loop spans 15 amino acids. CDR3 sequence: CASRAPGQGGETQYF. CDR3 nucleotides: TGTGCCAGCAGAGCCCCTGGACAGGGCGGGGAGACCCAGTACTTC.

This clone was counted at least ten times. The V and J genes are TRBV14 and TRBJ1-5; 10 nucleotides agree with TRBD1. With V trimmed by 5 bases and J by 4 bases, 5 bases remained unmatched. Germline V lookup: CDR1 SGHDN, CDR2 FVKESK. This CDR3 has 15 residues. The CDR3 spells CASSKGTGANQPQHF. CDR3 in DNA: TGTGCCAGCAGCAAAGGGACAGGGGCTAATCAGCCCCAGCATTTT.

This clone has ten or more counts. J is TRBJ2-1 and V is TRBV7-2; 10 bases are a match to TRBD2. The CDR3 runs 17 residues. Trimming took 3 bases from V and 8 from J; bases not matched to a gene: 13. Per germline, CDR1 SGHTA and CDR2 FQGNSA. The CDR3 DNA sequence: TGTGCCAGCAGCTTCCCTGGTGGGGCTAGCGGGAGACATGAGCAGTTCTTC. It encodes CASSFPGGASGRHEQFF. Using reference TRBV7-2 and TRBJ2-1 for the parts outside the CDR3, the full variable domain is GAGVSQSPSNKVTEKGKDVELRCDPISGHTALYWYRQSLGQGLEFLIYFQGNSAPDKSGLPSDRFSAERTGGSVSTLTIQRTQQEDSAVYLCASSFPGGASGRHEQFFGPGTRLTVL.